The 9 T cell receptor beta chains given below trace back to one sample, sequenced in a study of T cells in Graves' hyperthyroidism and ophthalmopathy. From RNA transcripts, TCR beta CDR3 regions were amplified. HTBI primers were the set used in a first-round RT-PCR of the TCR CDR3. TCRdb reprocessed the multiplex PCR reads via MiXCR and lists one record per CDR3 protein. Of about 360,000 distinct CDR3 sequences in the sample, approximately 19% were seen once. The sequenced sample was blood. Receptors were obtained from a woman under 30 with Graves' hyperthyroidism.

This clonotype has ten or more counts. This chain connects TRBV27 to TRBJ1-1; weak D call: TRBD1 (5 bases). V was cut by 7 bases and J by 3 bases, with 15 bases left in between. The germline CDR1 and CDR2 sequences are MNHEY and SMNVEV (reference sequence). CDR3 length: 14 amino acids. CDR3: CASISRGGHTEAFF. CDR3 nucleotide sequence: TGTGCCAGCATCTCCCGGGGGGGTCACACTGAAGCTTTCTTT.

CDR3 loop: CASSQQGISGNTIYF. As DNA, the CDR3 is TGTGCCAGCAGCCAACAGGGAATCTCTGGAAACACCATATATTTT. The chain joins TRBV12-3 or TRBV12-4 to TRBJ1-3; tentatively, D is TRBD1 (6 bases). V was clipped by 6 bases and J by 0 bases, with 12 bases between them. The CDR3 runs to 15 residues.

This clonotype was detected many times. The chain has TRBV4-1 and TRBJ1-5; D might be TRBD1 (6 bases). Germline V gene data show CDR1 as MGHRA and CDR2 as YSYEKL. Trimming pared 1 base from V and 2 bases from J, leaving 12 bases between. CDR3 length equals 16 residues. For the CDR3, the DNA is TGCGCCAGCAGCCAAGTTGGGACACTCGGCAATCAGCCCCAGCATTTT. Translating gives CASSQVGTLGNQPQHF.

Many counts were recorded for this clonotype. The chain links TRBV6-1 to TRBJ1-1; D gene ambiguous. The CDR3 runs 14 residues. Germline CDR1 reads MNHNS; CDR2 reads SASEGT. Trimming pared 0 bases from V and 3 bases from J, leaving 8 bases between. The CDR3 sequence: CASSEALWDTEAFF. In nucleotides, the CDR3 is TGTGCCAGCAGTGAAGCGTTGTGGGACACTGAAGCTTTCTTT.

This clonotype was observed many times. The gene calls are TRBV12-3 or TRBV12-4 and TRBJ1-1; unclear D gene. The CDR3 consists of 13 residues. The V gene lost 2 bases and the J gene lost 7 bases, with 11 bases spanning the gap. The DNA for the CDR3 is TGTGCCAGCAGTTTAATCCCTGGAGATGAAGCTTTCTTT. Its translation is CASSLIPGDEAFF.

This clonotype showed up many times. The rearrangement uses TRBV12-3 or TRBV12-4 and TRBJ2-7; TRBD2 aligns across 11 bases. V dropped 7 bases and J dropped 1; count of bases not matched to a gene: 3. This CDR3 has 14 amino acids. CDR3 sequence reads: CASTIAGGSYEQYF. As DNA, the CDR3 is TGTGCCAGCACCATAGCGGGGGGGTCCTACGAGCAGTACTTC.

This clonotype showed up many times. This CDR3 reads CASSPGAYGYTF. CDR3 coding DNA: TGTGCCAGCAGCCCGGGGGCGTATGGCTACACCTTC. The chain carries TRBV7-9 and TRBJ1-2, with D possibly being TRBD1 (6 bases). Trimming removed 5 bases at V and 5 bases at J, with 9 bases between. From germline, CDR1 is SEHNR and CDR2 FQNEAQ (reference sequence). The length of the CDR3 is 12 residues. Full variable domain (rest looked up from reference TRBV7-9 and TRBJ1-2): DTGVSQNPRHKITKRGQNVTFRCDPISEHNRLYWYRQTLGQGPEFLTYFQNEAQLEKSRLLSDRFSAERPKGSFSTLEIQRTEQGDSAMYLCASSPGAYGYTFGSGTRLTVV.

This chain uses TRBV7-2 with TRBJ2-5, with 13 positions matching TRBD2. Losses at the gene ends were 5 bases for V and 4 bases for J; bases not matched to a gene: 4. CDR1 SGHTA and CDR2 FQGNSA come from the germline V gene. This CDR3 contains 15 residues. The CDR3 nucleotides read TGTGCCAGCAGCCTGACTAGCGGGGGGAGAGAGACCCAGTACTTC. Its translation: CASSLTSGGRETQYF.

This clonotype was seen at least ten times. J is TRBJ2-4 and V is TRBV7-9; D is unclear. Germline values: CDR1 SEHNR, CDR2 FQNEAQ (reference sequence). V was pared by 1 base and J by 0 bases, with 4 bases between. This CDR3 has 14 residues. DNA of the CDR3: TGTGCCAGCAGCTTAGGGGAAGCCAAAAACATTCAGTACTTC. Translated: CASSLGEAKNIQYF.